This T cell receptor beta chain stems from a study of shared T cell receptors in the human thymus. TCRdb's table, derived via immunoSEQ multiplex PCR, lists solely in-frame clones and lacks some. Altogether around 730,000 clones are present, approximately 83% being singletons, with the ten largest covering around 0.0099%. Losses at the gene ends were 4 bases for V and 3 bases for J; bases not matched to a gene: 14. Germline V lookup: CDR1 MNHEY, CDR2 SMNVEV (reference sequence). This CDR3 region has 18 residues. This clone was recorded a few times. The data were also submitted as part of a second study, on human thymus T cells. As that report states: Corrective heart surgery yielded the resections from which the thymus tissue came. Gene usage for V and J segments appeared biased in thymic and blood repertoires. Among unrelated individuals, related research reported thymic repertoires that overlapped highly.

This clonotype originated in a girl in the first two years of life with a congenital heart defect. The sequenced sample was thymocytes. This chain links TRBV27 with TRBJ1-5, with 8 nucleotides matching TRBD1. The CDR3 reads CASSSRNKPGQDNQPQHF. CDR3 bases: TGTGCCAGCAGTTCACGCAATAAACCGGGACAGGACAATCAGCCCCAGCATTTT.